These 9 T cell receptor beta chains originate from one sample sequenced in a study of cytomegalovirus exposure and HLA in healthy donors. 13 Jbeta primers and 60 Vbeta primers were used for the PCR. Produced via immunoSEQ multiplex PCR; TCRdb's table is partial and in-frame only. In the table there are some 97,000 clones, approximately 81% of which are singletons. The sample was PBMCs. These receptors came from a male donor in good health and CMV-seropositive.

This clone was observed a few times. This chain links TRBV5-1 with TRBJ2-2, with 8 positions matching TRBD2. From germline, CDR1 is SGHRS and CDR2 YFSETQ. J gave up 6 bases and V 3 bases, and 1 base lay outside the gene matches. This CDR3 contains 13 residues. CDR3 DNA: TGCGCCAGCAGCTCGGGAGGGTCCGGGGAGCTGTTTTTT. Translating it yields CASSSGGSGELFF.

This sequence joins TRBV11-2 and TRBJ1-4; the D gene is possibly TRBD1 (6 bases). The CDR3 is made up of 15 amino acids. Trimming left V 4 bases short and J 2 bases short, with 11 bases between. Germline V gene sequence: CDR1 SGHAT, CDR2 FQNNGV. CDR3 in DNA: TGTGCCAGCAGCTCCAGGGGAATGACTAATGAAAAACTGTTTTTT. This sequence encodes CASSSRGMTNEKLFF.

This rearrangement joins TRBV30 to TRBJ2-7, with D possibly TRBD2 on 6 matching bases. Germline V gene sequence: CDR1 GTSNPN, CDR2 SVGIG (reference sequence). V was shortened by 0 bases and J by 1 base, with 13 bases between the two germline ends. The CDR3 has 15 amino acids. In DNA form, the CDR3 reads TGTGCCTGGAGTGTGGTCGGAGGGTTGTCCTACGAGCAGTACTTC. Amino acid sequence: CAWSVVGGLSYEQYF.

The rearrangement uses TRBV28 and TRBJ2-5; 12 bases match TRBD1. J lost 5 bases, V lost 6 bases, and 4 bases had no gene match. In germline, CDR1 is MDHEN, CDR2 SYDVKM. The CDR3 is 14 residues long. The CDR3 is CASSRDRGRETQYF. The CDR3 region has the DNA TGTGCCAGCAGCCGGGACAGGGGGCGCGAGACCCAGTACTTC. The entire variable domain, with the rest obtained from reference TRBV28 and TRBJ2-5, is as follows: DVKVTQSSRYLVKRTGEKVFLECVQDMDHENMFWYRQDPGLGLRLIYFSYDVKMKEKGDIPEGYSVSREKKERFSLILESASTNQTSMYLCASSRDRGRETQYFGPGTRLLVL.

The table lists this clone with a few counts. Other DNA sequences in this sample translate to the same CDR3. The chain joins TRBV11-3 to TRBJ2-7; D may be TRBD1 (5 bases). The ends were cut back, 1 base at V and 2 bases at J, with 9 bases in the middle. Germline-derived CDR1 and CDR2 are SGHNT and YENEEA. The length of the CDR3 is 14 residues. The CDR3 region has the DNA TGTGCCAGCAGCTTAGTTCAGGGTCCCTACGAGCAGTACTTC. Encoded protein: CASSLVQGPYEQYF.

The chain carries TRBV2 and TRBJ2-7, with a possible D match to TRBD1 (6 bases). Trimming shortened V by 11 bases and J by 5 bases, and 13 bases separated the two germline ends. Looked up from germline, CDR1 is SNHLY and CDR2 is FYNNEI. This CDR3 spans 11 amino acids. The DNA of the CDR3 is TGTGCCGAAATACAGGGAAACGAGCAGTACTTC. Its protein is CAEIQGNEQYF.

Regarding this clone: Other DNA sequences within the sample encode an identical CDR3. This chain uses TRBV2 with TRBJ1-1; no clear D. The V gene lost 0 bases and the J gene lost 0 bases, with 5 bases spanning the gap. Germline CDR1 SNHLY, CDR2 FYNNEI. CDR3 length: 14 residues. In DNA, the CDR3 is TGTGCCAGCAGTGAAGCGCCGGTGAACACTGAAGCTTTCTTT. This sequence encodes CASSEAPVNTEAFF.

Here the CDR3 DNA reads TGTGCCAGCAGCTTAGCGGGACAGGGGACCTCTGGGGCCAACGTCCTGACTTTC. Translating it yields CASSLAGQGTSGANVLTF. J is TRBJ2-6 and V is TRBV7-9; 10 bases fit TRBD1. Germline V CDR1 and CDR2: SEHNR, FQNEAQ (reference sequence). Unmatched junction bases numbered 2, after V lost 0 bases and J lost 0 bases. This CDR3 contains 18 residues.

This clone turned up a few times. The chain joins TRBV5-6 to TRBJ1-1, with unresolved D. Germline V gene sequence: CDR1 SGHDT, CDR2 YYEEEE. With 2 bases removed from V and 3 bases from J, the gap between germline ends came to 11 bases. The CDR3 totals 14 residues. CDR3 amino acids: CASSLGKGDTEAFF. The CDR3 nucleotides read TGTGCCAGCAGCTTAGGGAAGGGAGACACTGAAGCTTTCTTT.